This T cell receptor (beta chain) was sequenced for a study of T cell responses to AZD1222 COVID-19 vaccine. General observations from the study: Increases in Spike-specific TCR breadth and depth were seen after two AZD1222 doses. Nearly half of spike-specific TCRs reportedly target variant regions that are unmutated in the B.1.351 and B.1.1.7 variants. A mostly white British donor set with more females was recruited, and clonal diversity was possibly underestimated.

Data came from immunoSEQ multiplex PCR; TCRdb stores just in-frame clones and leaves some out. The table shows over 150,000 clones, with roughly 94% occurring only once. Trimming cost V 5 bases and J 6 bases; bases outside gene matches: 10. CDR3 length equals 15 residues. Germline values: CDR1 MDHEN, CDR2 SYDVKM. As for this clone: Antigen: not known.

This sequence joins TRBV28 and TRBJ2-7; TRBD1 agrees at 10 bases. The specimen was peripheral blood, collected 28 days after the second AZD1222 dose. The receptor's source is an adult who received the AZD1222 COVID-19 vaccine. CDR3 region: CASSPPGQGKGEQYF. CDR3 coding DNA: TGTGCCAGCAGTCCTCCGGGACAGGGGAAGGGCGAGCAGTACTTC.